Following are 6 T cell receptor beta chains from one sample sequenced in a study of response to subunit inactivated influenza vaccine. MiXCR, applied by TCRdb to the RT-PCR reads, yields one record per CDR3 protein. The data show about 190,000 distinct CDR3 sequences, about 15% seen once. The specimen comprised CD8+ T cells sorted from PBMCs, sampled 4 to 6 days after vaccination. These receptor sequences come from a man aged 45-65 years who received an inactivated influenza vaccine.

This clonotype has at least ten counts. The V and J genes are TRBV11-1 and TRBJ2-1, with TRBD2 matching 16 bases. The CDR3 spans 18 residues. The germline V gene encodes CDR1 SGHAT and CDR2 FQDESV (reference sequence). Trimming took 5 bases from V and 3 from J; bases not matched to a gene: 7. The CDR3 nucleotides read TGTGCCAGCAGCACCGGGACTAGCGGGGGGGCCGTCTACAATGAGCAGTTCTTC. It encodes CASSTGTSGGAVYNEQFF.

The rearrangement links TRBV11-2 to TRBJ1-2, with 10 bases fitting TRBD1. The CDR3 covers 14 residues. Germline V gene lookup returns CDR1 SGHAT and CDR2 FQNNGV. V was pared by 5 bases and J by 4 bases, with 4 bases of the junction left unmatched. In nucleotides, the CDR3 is TGTGCCAGCAGCGGGACAGGGGATATCTATGGCTACACCTTC. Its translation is CASSGTGDIYGYTF.

CDR3 DNA: TGTGCCTGGAGTGCTCGGCTGGAGGATGAAAAACTGTTTTTT. It is translated as CAWSARLEDEKLFF. The rearrangement uses TRBV30 and TRBJ1-4; unclear D gene. Per germline, CDR1 GTSNPN and CDR2 SVGIG (reference sequence). With 1 base removed from V and 6 bases from J, the gap between germline ends came to 12 bases. This CDR3 comprises 14 residues. Full variable domain (outside the CDR3, taken from reference TRBV30 and TRBJ1-4): SQTIHQWPATLVQPVGSPLSLECTVEGTSNPNLYWYRQAAGRGLQLLFYSVGIGQISSEVPQNLSASRPQDRQFILSSKKLLLSDSGFYLCAWSARLEDEKLFFGSGTQLSVL.

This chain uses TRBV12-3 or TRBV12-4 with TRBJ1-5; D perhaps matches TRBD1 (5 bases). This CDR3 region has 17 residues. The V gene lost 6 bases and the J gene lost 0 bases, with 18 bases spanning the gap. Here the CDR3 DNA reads TGTGCCAGCAGCGGACAAGGGCGGGAGTATAGCAATCAGCCCCAGCATTTT. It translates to CASSGQGREYSNQPQHF.

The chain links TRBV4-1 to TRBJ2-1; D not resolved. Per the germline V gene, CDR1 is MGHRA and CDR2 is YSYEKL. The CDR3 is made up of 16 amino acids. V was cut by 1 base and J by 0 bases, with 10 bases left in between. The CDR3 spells CASSQVMTSSYNEQFF. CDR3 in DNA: TGCGCCAGCAGCCAAGTGATGACCAGCTCCTACAATGAGCAGTTCTTC.

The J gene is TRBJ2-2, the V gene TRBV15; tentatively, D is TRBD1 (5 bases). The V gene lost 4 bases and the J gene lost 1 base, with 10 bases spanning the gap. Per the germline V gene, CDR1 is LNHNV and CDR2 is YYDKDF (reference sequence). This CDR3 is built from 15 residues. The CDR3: CATSTKQENTGELFF. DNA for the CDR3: TGTGCCACCAGCACGAAACAGGAGAACACCGGGGAGCTGTTTTTT.